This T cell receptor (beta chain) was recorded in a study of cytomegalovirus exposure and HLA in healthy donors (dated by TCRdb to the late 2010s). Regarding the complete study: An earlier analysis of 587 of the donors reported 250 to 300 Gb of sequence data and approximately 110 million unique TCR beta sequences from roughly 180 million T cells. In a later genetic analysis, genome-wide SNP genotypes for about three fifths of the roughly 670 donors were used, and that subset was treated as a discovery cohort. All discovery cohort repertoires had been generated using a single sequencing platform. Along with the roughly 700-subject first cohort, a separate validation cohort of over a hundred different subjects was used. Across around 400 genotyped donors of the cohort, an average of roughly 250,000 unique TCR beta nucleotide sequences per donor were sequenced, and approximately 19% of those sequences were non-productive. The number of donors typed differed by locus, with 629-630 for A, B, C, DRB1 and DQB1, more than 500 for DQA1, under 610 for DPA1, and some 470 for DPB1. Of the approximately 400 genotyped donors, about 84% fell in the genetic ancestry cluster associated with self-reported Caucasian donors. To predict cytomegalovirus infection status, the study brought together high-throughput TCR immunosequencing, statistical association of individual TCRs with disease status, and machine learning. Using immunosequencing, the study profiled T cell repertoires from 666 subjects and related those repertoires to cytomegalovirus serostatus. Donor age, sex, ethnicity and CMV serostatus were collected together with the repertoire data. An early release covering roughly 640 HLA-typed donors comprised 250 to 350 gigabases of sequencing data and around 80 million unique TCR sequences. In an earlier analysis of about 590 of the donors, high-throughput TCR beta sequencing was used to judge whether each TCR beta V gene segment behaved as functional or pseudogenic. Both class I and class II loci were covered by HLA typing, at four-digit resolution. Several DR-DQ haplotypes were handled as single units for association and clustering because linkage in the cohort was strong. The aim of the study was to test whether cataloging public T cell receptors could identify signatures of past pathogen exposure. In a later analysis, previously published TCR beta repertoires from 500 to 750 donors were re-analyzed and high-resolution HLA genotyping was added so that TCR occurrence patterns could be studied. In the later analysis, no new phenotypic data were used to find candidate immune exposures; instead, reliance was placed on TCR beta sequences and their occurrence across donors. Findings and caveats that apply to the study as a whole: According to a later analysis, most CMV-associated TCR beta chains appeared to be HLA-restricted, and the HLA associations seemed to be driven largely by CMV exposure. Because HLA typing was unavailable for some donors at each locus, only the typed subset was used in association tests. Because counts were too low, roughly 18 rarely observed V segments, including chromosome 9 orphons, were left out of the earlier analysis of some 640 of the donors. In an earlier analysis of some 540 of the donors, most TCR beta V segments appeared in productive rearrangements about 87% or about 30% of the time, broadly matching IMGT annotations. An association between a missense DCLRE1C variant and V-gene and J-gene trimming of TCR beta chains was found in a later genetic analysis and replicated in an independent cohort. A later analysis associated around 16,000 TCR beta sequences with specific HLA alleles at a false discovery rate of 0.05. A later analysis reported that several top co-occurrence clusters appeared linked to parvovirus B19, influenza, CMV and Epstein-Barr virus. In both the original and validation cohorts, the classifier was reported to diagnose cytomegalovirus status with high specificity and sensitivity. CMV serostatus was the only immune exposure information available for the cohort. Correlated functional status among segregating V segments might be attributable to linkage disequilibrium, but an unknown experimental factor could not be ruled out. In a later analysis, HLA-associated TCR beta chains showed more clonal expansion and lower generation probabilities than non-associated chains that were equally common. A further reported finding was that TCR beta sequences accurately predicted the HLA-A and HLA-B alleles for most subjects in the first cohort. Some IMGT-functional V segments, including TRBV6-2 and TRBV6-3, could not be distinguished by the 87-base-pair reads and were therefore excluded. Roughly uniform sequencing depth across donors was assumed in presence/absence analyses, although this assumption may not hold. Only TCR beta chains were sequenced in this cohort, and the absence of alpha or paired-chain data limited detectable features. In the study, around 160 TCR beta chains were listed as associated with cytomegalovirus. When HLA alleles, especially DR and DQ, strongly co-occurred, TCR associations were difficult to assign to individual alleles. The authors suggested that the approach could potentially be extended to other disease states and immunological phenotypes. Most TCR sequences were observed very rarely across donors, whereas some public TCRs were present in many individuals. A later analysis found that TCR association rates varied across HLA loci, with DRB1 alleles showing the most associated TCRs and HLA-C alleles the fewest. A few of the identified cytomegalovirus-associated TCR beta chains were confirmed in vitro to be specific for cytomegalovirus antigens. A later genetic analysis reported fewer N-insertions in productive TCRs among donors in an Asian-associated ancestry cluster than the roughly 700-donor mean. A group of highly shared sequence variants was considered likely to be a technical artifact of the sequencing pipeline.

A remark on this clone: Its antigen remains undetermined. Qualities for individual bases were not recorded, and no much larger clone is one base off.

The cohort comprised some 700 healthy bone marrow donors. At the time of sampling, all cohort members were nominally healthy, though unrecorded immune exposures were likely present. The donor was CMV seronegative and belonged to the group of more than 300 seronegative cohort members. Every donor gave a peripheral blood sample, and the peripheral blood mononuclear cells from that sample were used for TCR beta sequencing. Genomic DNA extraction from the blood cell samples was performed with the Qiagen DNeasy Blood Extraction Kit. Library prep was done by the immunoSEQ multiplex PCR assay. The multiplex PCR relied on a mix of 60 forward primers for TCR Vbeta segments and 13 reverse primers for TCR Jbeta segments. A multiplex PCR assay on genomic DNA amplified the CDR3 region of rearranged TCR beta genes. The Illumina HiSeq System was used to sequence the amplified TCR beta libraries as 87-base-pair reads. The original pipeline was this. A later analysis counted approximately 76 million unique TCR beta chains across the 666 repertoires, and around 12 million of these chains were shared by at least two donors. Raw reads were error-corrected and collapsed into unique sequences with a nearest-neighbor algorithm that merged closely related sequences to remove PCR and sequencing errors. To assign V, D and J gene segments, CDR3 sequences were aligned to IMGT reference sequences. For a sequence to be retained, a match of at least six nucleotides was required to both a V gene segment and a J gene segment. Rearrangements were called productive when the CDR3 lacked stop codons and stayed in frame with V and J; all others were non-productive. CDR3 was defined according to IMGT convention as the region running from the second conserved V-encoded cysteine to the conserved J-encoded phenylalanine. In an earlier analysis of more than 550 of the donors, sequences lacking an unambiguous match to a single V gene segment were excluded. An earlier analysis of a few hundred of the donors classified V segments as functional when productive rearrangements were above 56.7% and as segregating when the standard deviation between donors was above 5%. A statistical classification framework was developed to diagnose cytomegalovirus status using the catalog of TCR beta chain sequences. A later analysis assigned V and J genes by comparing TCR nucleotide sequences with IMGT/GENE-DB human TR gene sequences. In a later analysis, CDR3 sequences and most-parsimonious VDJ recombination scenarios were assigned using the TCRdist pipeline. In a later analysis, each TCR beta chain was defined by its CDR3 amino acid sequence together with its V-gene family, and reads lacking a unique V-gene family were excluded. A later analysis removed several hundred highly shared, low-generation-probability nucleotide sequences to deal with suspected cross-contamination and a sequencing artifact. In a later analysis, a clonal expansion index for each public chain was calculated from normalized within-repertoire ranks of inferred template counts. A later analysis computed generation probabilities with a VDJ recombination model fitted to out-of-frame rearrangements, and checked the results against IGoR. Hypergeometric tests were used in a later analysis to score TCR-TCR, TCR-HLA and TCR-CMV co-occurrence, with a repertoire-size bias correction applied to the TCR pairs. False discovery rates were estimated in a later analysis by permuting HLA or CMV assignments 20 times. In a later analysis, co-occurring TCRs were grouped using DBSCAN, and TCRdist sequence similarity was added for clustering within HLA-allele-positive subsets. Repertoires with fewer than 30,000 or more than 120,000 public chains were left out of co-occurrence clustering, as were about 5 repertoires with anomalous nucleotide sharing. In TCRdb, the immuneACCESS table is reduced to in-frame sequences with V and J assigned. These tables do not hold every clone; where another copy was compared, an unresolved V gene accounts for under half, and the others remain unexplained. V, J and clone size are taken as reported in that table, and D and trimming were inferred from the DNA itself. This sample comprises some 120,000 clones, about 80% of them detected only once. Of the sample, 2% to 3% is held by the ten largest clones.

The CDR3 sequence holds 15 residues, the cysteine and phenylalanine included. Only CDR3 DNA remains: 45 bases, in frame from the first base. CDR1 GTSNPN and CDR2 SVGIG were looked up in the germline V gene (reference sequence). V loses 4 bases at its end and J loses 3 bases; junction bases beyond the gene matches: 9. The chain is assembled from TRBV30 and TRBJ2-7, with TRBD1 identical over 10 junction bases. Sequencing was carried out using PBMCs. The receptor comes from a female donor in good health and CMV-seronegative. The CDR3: CAWTHRDRGFYEQYF. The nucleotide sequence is TGTGCCTGGACACACCGGGACAGGGGTTTCTACGAGCAGTACTTC.